This T cell receptor (beta chain) was sequenced during a study of Ad26.COV2.S vaccination and SARS-CoV-2 variants. At the level of the study: Ad26.COV2.S was injected intramuscularly once or twice, 56 days apart.

Treatment denoted: 15 to 20 received Ad26.COV2.S at low or high dose, single or two shots; about 5 received placebo; per-sample allocation not given. The samples were gathered on day 63 after the first injection of vaccine or placebo. Boston provided a donor who was an adult aged 18-55 years. Expression of Wuhan-strain SARS-CoV-2 spike came from the Ad26 vector that formed the vaccine. General study points: It was reported that spike-specific CD8+ and CD4+ T cell responses were substantially broad after vaccination.

Germline V gene sequence: CDR1 SGHRS, CDR2 YFSETQ. This CDR3 region has 15 residues. Clones were sequenced by immunoSEQ multiplex PCR, and TCRdb holds only the in-frame ones, with some missing. The sample has 430,000 or so clones; about nine tenths are singletons. For this clone: What it binds is unknown. A junction boundary mismatches the germline segment, possibly from a read error.

This material consisted of peripheral blood, taken in a trial of Ad26.COV2.S vaccine versus placebo. The chain has TRBV5-1 and TRBJ2-7; 9 nucleotides line up with TRBD2. The sequence was collected from a person between 18 and 60 years old who received the Ad26.COV2.S COVID-19 vaccine or a placebo. As DNA, the CDR3 is TGCGCCAGCAGCTGGGGACTAGCAGGCTCCCACGAGCAGTACTTC. It translates to CASSWGLAGSHEQYF. The full variable domain, its missing parts supplied by reference TRBV5-1 and TRBJ2-7, is KAGVTQTPRYLIKTRGQQVTLSCSPISGHRSVSWYQQTPGQGLQFLFEYFSETQRNKGNFPGRFSGRQFSNSRSEMNVSTLELGDSALYLCASSWGLAGSHEQYFGPGTRLTVT.